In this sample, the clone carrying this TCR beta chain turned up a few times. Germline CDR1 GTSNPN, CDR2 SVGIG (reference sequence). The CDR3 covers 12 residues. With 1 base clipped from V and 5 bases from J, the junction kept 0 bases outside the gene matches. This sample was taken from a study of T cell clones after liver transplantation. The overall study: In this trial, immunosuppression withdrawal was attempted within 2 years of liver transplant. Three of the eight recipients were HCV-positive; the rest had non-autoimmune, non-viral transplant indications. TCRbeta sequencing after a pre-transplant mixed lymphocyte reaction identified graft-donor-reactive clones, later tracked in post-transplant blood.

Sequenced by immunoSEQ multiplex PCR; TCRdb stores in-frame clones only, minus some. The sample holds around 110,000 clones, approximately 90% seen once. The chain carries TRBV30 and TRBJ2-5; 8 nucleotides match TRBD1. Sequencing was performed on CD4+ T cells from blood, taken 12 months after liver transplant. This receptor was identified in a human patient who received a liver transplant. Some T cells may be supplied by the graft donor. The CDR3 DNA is TGTGCCTGGAGTGGACAGGGGGAGACCCAGTACTTC. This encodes CAWSGQGETQYF. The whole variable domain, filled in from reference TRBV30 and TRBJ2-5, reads SQTIHQWPATLVQPVGSPLSLECTVEGTSNPNLYWYRQAAGRGLQLLFYSVGIGQISSEVPQNLSASRPQDRQFILSSKKLLLSDSGFYLCAWSGQGETQYFGPGTRLLVL.